By frequency in the sample, the clone carrying this T cell receptor beta chain is medium-sized. Its matching antigen is unknown. This entry is derived from a study of liver allograft versus peripheral blood T cells. Study-level background: A comparison was made between T cell receptor repertoires in transplanted livers and those in recipients' peripheral blood. General study findings and limits: As reported, T cell receptor repertoires inside liver allografts differed from those present in peripheral blood.

Deletions cut 4 bases from V and 7 bases from J, with 14 bases between. The length of the CDR3 is 13 residues. Germline V gives CDR1 SQVTM, CDR2 ANQGSEA. A single record per CDR3 protein comes from TCRdb applying MiXCR to the reads. The profile shows some 9,000 distinct CDR3 sequences, 16% of them singletons. The gene calls are TRBV29-1 and TRBJ1-5, with a tentative D call TRBD1 (5 bases). The receptor was derived from a human patient who had a liver transplant. The graft donor may have given rise to some T cells. The CDR3 coding sequence is TGCAGCGTTGCCGTAGGGGTGAGGCAGCCCCAGCATTTT. This encodes CSVAVGVRQPQHF.